A selection of T cell receptor beta chains follows, all from one sample in a study of cytomegalovirus exposure and HLA in healthy donors. Some clones are missing from TCRdb's copy, which holds only in-frame ones; the method was immunoSEQ multiplex PCR. The data hold almost 200,000 clones, with roughly three quarters observed a single time. The sample consisted of PBMCs. These TCRs come from a male donor in good health and CMV-seropositive. Each CDR3 is given with its conserved first and last residue. Each record gives: D gene, V gene, J gene, clone size, CDR3 protein, CDR3 DNA. D genes are given only for firm matches. Not every row has a clone size; where given, it reads once, few, many or a size class.

>.|TRBV2|TRBJ2-1|.
CASTSAYNEQFF
TGTGCCAGCACGTCAGCCTACAATGAGCAGTTCTTC
>TRBD2|TRBV28|TRBJ2-7|.
CASNGRRGYEQYF
TGTGCCAGCAACGGGAGGAGAGGGTACGAGCAGTACTTC
>.|TRBV4-2|TRBJ1-5|.
CASSQELGRQPQHF
TGTGCCAGCAGCCAAGAGTTGGGCCGGCAGCCCCAGCATTTT
>.|TRBV28|TRBJ2-1|.
CASSLRAGDNEQFF
TGTGCCAGCAGTTTGCGGGCAGGCGACAATGAGCAGTTCTTC
>.|TRBV19|TRBJ1-5|.
CASSIGASNQPQHF
TGTGCCAGTAGTATAGGGGCAAGCAATCAGCCCCAGCATTTT
>.|TRBV14|TRBJ2-5|.
CASSRQTRKETQYF
TGTGCCAGCAGTCGACAGACCAGAAAAGAGACCCAGTACTTC
>TRBD2|TRBV27|TRBJ2-1|.
CASRLGGSSYNEQFF
TGTGCCAGCAGGCTCGGCGGGAGCTCCTACAATGAGCAGTTCTTC
>TRBD2|TRBV18|TRBJ2-7|.
CASSSGTIVGNEQYF
TGTGCCAGCTCGTCCGGGACTATAGTCGGGAACGAGCAGTACTTC
>.|TRBV29-1|TRBJ1-3|.
CSVAGSGNTIYF
TGCAGCGTTGCGGGCTCTGGAAACACCATATATTTT
>.|TRBV29-1|TRBJ1-5|.
CSVGSNSNQPQHF
TGCAGCGTTGGATCTAATAGCAATCAGCCCCAGCATTTT
>TRBD1|TRBV5-6|TRBJ1-6|.
CASSSDEHRTGHNSPLHF
TGTGCCAGCAGCTCTGACGAACACCGGACAGGGCATAATTCACCCCTCCACTTT
>TRBD1|TRBV5-4|TRBJ1-4|.
CASSSAGGNNEKLFF
TGTGCCAGCAGCTCCGCAGGGGGGAATAATGAAAAACTGTTTTTT
>.|TRBV11-2|TRBJ1-5|.
CASSLPGSNQPQHF
TGTGCCAGCAGCTTACCAGGGAGCAATCAGCCCCAGCATTTT
>TRBD1|TRBV10-3|TRBJ1-1|.
CAISPGQFNTEAFF
TGTGCCATCAGCCCGGGACAGTTTAACACTGAAGCTTTCTTT
>TRBD1|TRBV19|TRBJ2-2|few
CATATGRAGELFF
TGTGCCACCGCGACAGGGCGAGCCGGGGAGCTGTTTTTT
>.|TRBV5-3|TRBJ2-6|.
CARSLGSDSGANVLTF
TGTGCCAGAAGCTTGGGGAGTGACTCTGGGGCCAACGTCCTGACTTTC
>.|TRBV6-5|TRBJ2-7|once
CASQGDYEQYF
TGTGCCAGTCAGGGTGACTACGAGCAGTACTTC
>.|TRBV6-5|TRBJ2-7|.
CASSWNQGIPYEQYF
TGTGCCAGCAGTTGGAATCAGGGGATTCCCTACGAGCAGTACTTC
>.|TRBV5-6|TRBJ2-7|.
CASSLWSSGQSF
TGTGCCAGCAGCTTGTGGTCCTCAGGACAGAGCTTC
>TRBD2|TRBV9|TRBJ2-1|.
CASSAGTSSNEQFF
TGTGCCAGCAGCGCCGGGACTAGCAGCAATGAGCAGTTCTTC
>.|TRBV7-9|TRBJ2-7|few
CASSLELVSSEQYF
TGTGCCAGCAGCTTAGAACTAGTGAGTTCCGAGCAGTACTTC
>.|TRBV5-6|TRBJ2-2|.
CASSLPTGVTGELFF
TGTGCCAGCAGCTTGCCCACGGGGGTTACCGGGGAGCTGTTTTTT
>.|TRBV29-1|TRBJ2-6|.
CSATRAGANVLTF
TGCAGCGCAACCAGGGCTGGGGCCAACGTCCTGACTTTC
>TRBD1|TRBV9|TRBJ1-1|.
CASSPRDRNTEAFF
TGTGCCAGCAGCCCCCGGGACAGGAACACTGAAGCTTTCTTT